A selection of T cell receptor beta chains follows, all from one sample in a study of shared clonotypes between healthy human individuals. The assay was immunoSEQ multiplex PCR, and TCRdb's table has in-frame clones only and misses some. This sample has some 790,000 clones, with roughly 72% found just once. The sequencing sample was made of memory CD4+ T cells sorted from blood. All receptors derive from a woman in her twenties or thirties in good health. The CDR3 runs from the conserved cysteine through the conserved F or W. Each record gives: V gene, D gene, J gene, clone size, CDR3 DNA, CDR3 protein. D genes are given only for firm matches. Expanded clones get a size class; other rows say once, few or many, or leave the size out.

TRBV4-1,-,TRBJ2-7,-,TGCGCCAGCAGCTCACCCGGGACCTCAGGCGAGCAGTACTTC,CASSSPGTSGEQYF
TRBV18,TRBD2,TRBJ2-1,-,TGTGCCAGCTCACCAATGACTAGCGGGAGTAGTAATGAGCAGTTCTTC,CASSPMTSGSSNEQFF
TRBV9,-,TRBJ1-2,-,TGTGCCAGCAGCGTAGCGACAGGTTTGGGCTACACCTTC,CASSVATGLGYTF
TRBV28,TRBD2,TRBJ2-6,-,TGTGCCAGCAGCCCCGCGGGGAGGGGCTCCCCCTCTGGGGCCAACGTCCTGACTTTC,CASSPAGRGSPSGANVLTF
TRBV11-2,TRBD2,TRBJ2-2,-,TGTGCCAGCAGCTCCACTAGCGGGAACACCGGGGAGCTGTTTTTT,CASSSTSGNTGELFF
TRBV28,-,TRBJ1-1,few,TGTGCCAGCATGGCCGACAGGACGGCTTTCTTT,CASMADRTAFF
TRBV27,-,TRBJ1-6,-,TGTGCCAGCAGTCCAGGCGGTGACAATTCACCCCTCCACTTT,CASSPGGDNSPLHF
TRBV9,-,TRBJ2-2,-,TGTGCCAGCAGCGAGGACAGCGGAGTCCCCAGGGGAGCCGGGGAGCTGTTTTTT,CASSEDSGVPRGAGELFF
TRBV2,-,TRBJ1-4,-,TGTGCCAGCAGGGACACATCAACTAATGAAAAACTGTTTTTT,CASRDTSTNEKLFF
TRBV2,-,TRBJ1-1,-,TGTGCCAGCAGTGAAGGGAGTCGCACTGAAGCTTTCTTT,CASSEGSRTEAFF
TRBV6-5,-,TRBJ1-2,-,TGTGCCAGCAGTAAAACCGGACGGCCGAACTATGGCTACACCTTC,CASSKTGRPNYGYTF
TRBV7-9,-,TRBJ2-7,few,TGTGCCAGCAGCCTAGGCAGTCGCACCTACGAGCAGTACTTC,CASSLGSRTYEQYF
TRBV19,TRBD1,TRBJ1-5,-,TGTGCCAGTAGTATTTTTCAGGGGGGGAATCAGCCCCAGCATTTT,CASSIFQGGNQPQHF
TRBV6-1,-,TRBJ1-1,few,TGTGCCAGCAGTGACAGGAGTGCAGGGAGCACTGAAGCTTTCTTT,CASSDRSAGSTEAFF
TRBV2,-,TRBJ2-3,-,TGTGCCGGGTCACCCAGCTCGGTCTTCACAGATACGCAGTATTTT,CAGSPSSVFTDTQYF
TRBV6-1,TRBD1,TRBJ2-1,-,TGTGCCAGCAGTGCGCCGGGACAGGGGGCCGAAACTGAGCAGTTCTTC,CASSAPGQGAETEQFF
TRBV5-4,-,TRBJ2-2,-,TGTGCCAGCAGCTCCTTCTATCGACAGGTCAGCACCGGGGAGCTGTTTTTT,CASSSFYRQVSTGELFF
TRBV4-2,TRBD2,TRBJ2-3,many,TGTGCCAGCAGCCAAGCAGGCGGGAGGGCGATGGATACGCAGTATTTT,CASSQAGGRAMDTQYF
TRBV19,-,TRBJ1-4,-,TGTGCCAGTAGCGGGACAACCGAAAAACTGTTTTTT,CASSGTTEKLFF
TRBV30,-,TRBJ1-1,-,TGTGCCTGGAGGAGGAGGGGGTCGGGGGGCACTGAAGCTTTCTTT,CAWRRRGSGGTEAFF
TRBV27,-,TRBJ2-4,-,TGTGCCAGCAGTCCCCTCCTGGCTTTAGCCAAAAACATTCAGTACTTC,CASSPLLALAKNIQYF
TRBV7-2,TRBD2,TRBJ2-3,once,TGTGCCAGCAGCTTGCTGGCCAGCGGGAGCCTCACAGATACGCAGTATTTT,CASSLLASGSLTDTQYF
TRBV5-1,TRBD2,TRBJ2-1,-,TGCGCCAGCAGCTTTCTAGCGGGGTTTTACAATGAGCAGTTCTTC,CASSFLAGFYNEQFF
TRBV19,-,TRBJ2-5,-,TGTGCCAGTAGTCACAGGACAACACAAGAGACCCAGTACTTC,CASSHRTTQETQYF
TRBV28,-,TRBJ2-5,-,TGTGCCAGCAGCCAGGGACGGGGAGAGACCCAGTACTTC,CASSQGRGETQYF
TRBV4-1,-,TRBJ2-5,-,TGCGCCAGCAGCCAAGAGATTTCCAGGCCAGAGACCCAGTACTTC,CASSQEISRPETQYF
TRBV28,-,TRBJ2-2,-,TGTGCCAGCAGTTCTACCACAGAGAACACCGGGGAGCTGTTTTTT,CASSSTTENTGELFF
TRBV9,-,TRBJ1-3,once,TGTGCCAGCAGTTCCAGGTTTTTTGCTGGAAACACCATATATTTT,CASSSRFFAGNTIYF
TRBV30,-,TRBJ2-5,-,TGTGCCTGGAGTCCGGGCGTTGAGACCCAGTACTTC,CAWSPGVETQYF
TRBV30,-,TRBJ2-7,-,TGTGCCTGGAGTGCATCGAACGTCGAGCAGTACTTC,CAWSASNVEQYF
TRBV7-9,TRBD2,TRBJ2-1,-,TGTGCCAGCAGCTTGGTAGCGGGATCATACAATGAGCAGTTCTTC,CASSLVAGSYNEQFF
TRBV7-2,-,TRBJ2-7,-,TGTGCCAGCAGCCCCAGATCGTCCTACGAGCAGTACTTC,CASSPRSSYEQYF